This passage covers 26 T cell receptor beta chains from one sample sequenced in a study of blood T cell repertoires in COVID-19. Profiled with immunoSEQ multiplex PCR; TCRdb holds only in-frame clones, not every one. This table holds 87,000 or so clones, more than 75% found once. Sequencing was performed on peripheral blood. Receptors were obtained from a human donor with acute or convalescent COVID-19. The donor label of this sample is uncertain.

This chain joins TRBV11-3 and TRBJ2-5, with TRBD2 matching over 7 bases. The CDR3 is made up of 16 amino acids. V dropped 3 bases and J dropped 3; count of bases not matched to a gene: 10. Germline V gene sequence: CDR1 SGHNT, CDR2 YENEEA. The CDR3 DNA reads as TGTGCCAGCAGCTTGGGCGGGGGACGGATAAAAGAGACCCAGTACTTC. As protein: CASSLGGGRIKETQYF.

The rearrangement links TRBV5-1 to TRBJ2-7; 9 nucleotides agree with TRBD1. J gave up 3 bases and V 4 bases, and 5 bases lay outside the gene matches. This CDR3 has 14 residues. Germline V gene lookup returns CDR1 SGHRS and CDR2 YFSETQ. The CDR3 region has the DNA TGCGCCAGCAGCCCTCGACAGGGGGTCTACGAGCAGTACTTC. Protein sequence: CASSPRQGVYEQYF.

The chain's CDR3 is CASSLGPTGGVGYGYTF. For the CDR3, the DNA is TGCGCCAGCAGCTTGGGCCCTACAGGGGGCGTTGGCTATGGCTACACCTTC. The chain employs TRBV5-1 and TRBJ1-2, with 9 bases matching TRBD1. The CDR3 spans 17 residues. Trimming removed 0 bases from V and 4 bases from J; junction bases left unmatched: 10. Germline V gene lookup returns CDR1 SGHRS and CDR2 YFSETQ.

The CDR3 DNA reads as TGTGCCAGTAGAGGAGGACAGGGCCGTCGTGGCAATCAGCCCCAGCATTTT. It specifies CASRGGQGRRGNQPQHF. This chain connects TRBV19 to TRBJ1-5; 8 positions agree with TRBD1. This CDR3 has 17 residues. Losses at the gene ends were 6 bases for V and 2 bases for J; bases not matched to a gene: 12. In germline, CDR1 is LNHDA, CDR2 SQIVND (reference sequence). Based on the CDR3 plus reference TRBV19 and TRBJ1-5, the full variable domain is DGGITQSPKYLFRKEGQNVTLSCEQNLNHDAMYWYRQDPGQGLRLIYYSQIVNDFQKGDIAEGYSVSREKKESFPLTVTSAQKNPTAFYLCASRGGQGRRGNQPQHFGDGTRLSIL.

This sequence joins TRBV28 and TRBJ1-1; 9 bases are a match to TRBD1. The J segment lost 5 bases and the V segment lost 6 bases, leaving 7 bases of the junction unmatched. Germline V gene data show CDR1 as MDHEN and CDR2 as SYDVKM. CDR3 size: 14 residues. CDR3 in DNA: TGTGCCAGCAGCACAGGGGGCTGGGAGACTGAAGCTTTCTTT. It is translated as CASSTGGWETEAFF.

This chain joins TRBV18 and TRBJ2-3; 10 bases line up with TRBD2. The germline V gene encodes CDR1 KGHSH and CDR2 LQKENI. CDR3 length: 17 amino acids. After removal of 1 base from V and 2 bases from J, the junction contained 6 bases not matched to a gene. CDR3 coding DNA: TGTGCCAGCTCACCACGGACTAGCGGATTCTACACAGATACGCAGTATTTT. This sequence encodes CASSPRTSGFYTDTQYF. The whole variable domain, filled in from reference TRBV18 and TRBJ2-3, reads NAGVMQNPRHLVRRRGQEARLRCSPMKGHSHVYWYRQLPEEGLKFMVYLQKENIIDESGMPKERFSAEFPKEGPSILRIQQVVRGDSAAYFCASSPRTSGFYTDTQYFGPGTRLTVL.

V gene TRBV9 combines with J gene TRBJ2-2; the match to TRBD1 covers 9 bases. The CDR3 contains 15 residues. CDR1 SGDLS and CDR2 YYNGEE come from the germline V gene. With 5 bases clipped from V and 1 base from J, the junction kept 3 bases outside the gene matches. The CDR3 here is CASRPGQGNTGELFF. The DNA for the CDR3 is TGTGCCAGCAGGCCGGGACAGGGGAACACCGGGGAGCTGTTTTTT. The full variable domain, rest sourced from reference TRBV9 and TRBJ2-2, is DSGVTQTPKHLITATGQRVTLRCSPRSGDLSVYWYQQSLDQGLQFLIQYYNGEERAKGNILERFSAQQFPDLHSELNLSSLELGDSALYFCASRPGQGNTGELFFGEGSRLTVL.

The V gene is TRBV2, the J gene TRBJ1-3; TRBD1 agrees at 9 bases. CDR1 is SNHLY, CDR2 FYNNEI, per germline. The CDR3 runs 19 residues. J was trimmed by 0 bases and V by 8 bases; bases with no gene match: 17. The CDR3 DNA reads TGTGCCAGCGGGAGGACAGGGGACTCGGGTCGTCGCTCTGGAAACACCATATATTTT. Translating gives CASGRTGDSGRRSGNTIYF.

The chain carries TRBV7-9 and TRBJ2-3; D remains ambiguous. Between the trimmed V and J ends, which lost 8 bases and 2 bases, there was a span of 11 bases. The germline gives CDR1 SEHNR, CDR2 FQNEAQ (reference sequence). The CDR3 runs to 13 residues. The CDR3 nucleotides are TGTGCCAGCCTGGCGGCGAACACAGATACGCAGTATTTT. Protein product: CASLAANTDTQYF.

The chain has TRBV11-2 and TRBJ2-1, with 9 bases aligning to TRBD1. The V segment lost 4 bases and the J segment 2 bases; nucleotides outside the gene matches: 6. CDR1 and CDR2 (germline): SGHAT, FQNNGV. CDR3 length: 16 amino acids. In nucleotides, the CDR3 is TGTGCCAGCAGCTCACGGACAGGGGTGCCCTACAATGAGCAGTTCTTC. It encodes CASSSRTGVPYNEQFF.

This clone was seen a few times. Other nucleotide sequences from this sample produce the same CDR3. The genes are TRBV19 and TRBJ2-5; 12 bases align to TRBD1. Trimming removed 3 bases from V and 5 bases from J; junction bases left unmatched: 4. Germline assignment: CDR1 LNHDA and CDR2 SQIVND (reference sequence). This CDR3 contains 15 residues. CDR3 in amino acids: CASSIGTGGRETQYF. As DNA, the CDR3 is TGTGCCAGTAGTATCGGGACAGGGGGCAGGGAGACCCAGTACTTC. The whole variable domain, remainder taken from reference TRBV19 and TRBJ2-5, is DGGITQSPKYLFRKEGQNVTLSCEQNLNHDAMYWYRQDPGQGLRLIYYSQIVNDFQKGDIAEGYSVSREKKESFPLTVTSAQKNPTAFYLCASSIGTGGRETQYFGPGTRLLVL.

The chain couples TRBV6-5 to TRBJ2-6, with 7 nucleotides matching TRBD1. Germline trimming cut 2 bases from V and 2 bases from J; bases unmatched to any gene: 3. Looked up from germline, CDR1 is MNHEY and CDR2 is SVGAGI. CDR3 length: 16 amino acids. DNA of the CDR3: TGTGCCAGCAGTTACGGCGACAGGGCTGGGGCCAACGTCCTGACTTTC. This sequence encodes CASSYGDRAGANVLTF.

The V call is TRBV7-2, the J call TRBJ1-5; TRBD1 aligns across 7 bases. CDR1 is SGHTA, CDR2 FQGNSA, per germline. This CDR3 comprises 14 residues. The ends lost 5 bases at V and 4 bases at J; junction bases unmatched: 5. The CDR3 here is CASSPGTENQPQHF. Written as DNA, the CDR3 is TGTGCCAGCAGCCCAGGGACAGAGAATCAGCCCCAGCATTTT.

The V call is TRBV28, the J call TRBJ1-2, with 8 bases matching TRBD1. Trimming removed 1 base from V and 4 bases from J; junction bases left unmatched: 5. Germline V gene sequence: CDR1 MDHEN, CDR2 SYDVKM. The CDR3 has 15 residues. In DNA form, the CDR3 reads TGTGCCAGCAGTTTATCGGGCACAGGGGGCTATGGCTACACCTTC. Its translation is CASSLSGTGGYGYTF.

V is TRBV21-1 and J is TRBJ1-2; TRBD1, the table's D call, lacks a check against the DNA. TRBV21-1 is labeled a pseudogene. The CDR3 length is 18 residues. CDR3 sequence (DNA): TGTGCCAGCAGCAAAGCGCCGAGACAGGGACGTTTGAACTATGGCTACACCTTC. This sequence encodes CASSKAPRQGRLNYGYTF.

The chain has TRBV5-1 and TRBJ2-3; D might be TRBD1 (7 bases). Germline CDR1 reads SGHRS; CDR2 reads YFSETQ. This CDR3 contains 15 residues. The germline V and J ends were trimmed by 0 bases and 2 bases, with 10 bases remaining between them. The CDR3 sequence is CASSLAGGPTDTQYF. In nucleotides, the CDR3 is TGCGCCAGCAGCTTGGCAGGGGGGCCCACAGATACGCAGTATTTT.

The chain employs TRBV11-2 and TRBJ2-7; D not certain. The CDR3 covers 12 residues. Germline lookup yields CDR1 SGHAT and CDR2 FQNNGV. The germline V and J ends were trimmed by 4 bases and 3 bases, with 7 bases remaining between them. CDR3 protein: CASSSNGYEQYF. As DNA, the CDR3 is TGTGCCAGCAGCTCTAACGGCTACGAGCAGTACTTC.

The chain uses TRBV5-6 and TRBJ2-2, with 10 bases matching TRBD1. Germline CDR1 and CDR2: SGHDT and YYEEEE. This CDR3 has 16 residues. With V trimmed by 4 bases and J by 4 bases, 7 bases remained unmatched. CDR3 region: CASSGDRGRPTGELFF. In nucleotides, the CDR3 is TGTGCCAGCAGCGGCGACAGGGGGCGCCCCACCGGGGAGCTGTTTTTT.

The CDR3 region has the DNA TGTGCCAGCAGCGGCGGTCCGAACACTGAAGCTTTCTTT. Residues: CASSGGPNTEAFF. J is TRBJ1-1 and V is TRBV28, with D hard to call. Deletions cut 6 bases from V and 1 base from J, with 9 bases between. Germline assignment: CDR1 MDHEN and CDR2 SYDVKM. CDR3 length equals 13 residues.

This chain uses TRBV24-1 with TRBJ2-5; TRBD1 matches at 11 bases. The CDR3 has 16 amino acids. Germline CDR1 KGHDR, CDR2 SFDVKD. V gave up 4 bases and J gave up 5 bases; unmatched junction bases: 8. In DNA form, the CDR3 reads TGTGCCACCAGTGACCCCGGGACAGGGGGGTCGGAGACCCAGTACTTC. It translates to CATSDPGTGGSETQYF.

The J gene is TRBJ1-4, the V gene TRBV5-1, with TRBD1 matching over 8 bases. The V and J ends lost 3 bases and 0 bases, in that order; junction bases with no gene match: 1. The CDR3 consists of 15 residues. Per germline, CDR1 SGHRS and CDR2 YFSETQ. In DNA form, the CDR3 reads TGCGCCAGCAGCTGGGGACAGGCAACTAATGAAAAACTGTTTTTT. It translates to CASSWGQATNEKLFF.

This clone occurred a few times. The chain links TRBV7-8 to TRBJ2-3, with TRBD2 matching 12 bases. The CDR3 consists of 16 residues. J was trimmed by 4 bases and V by 4 bases; bases with no gene match: 6. Per the germline V gene, CDR1 is SGHVS and CDR2 is FQNEAQ. DNA for the CDR3: TGTGCCAGCAGCTACCTAGCGGGGGGGCCAGCAGATACGCAGTATTTT. Translated, it gives CASSYLAGGPADTQYF.

The chain links TRBV3-1 (or the pseudogene TRBV3-2) to TRBJ1-2, with a tentative D call TRBD1 (6 bases). V was pared by 2 bases and J by 8 bases, with 21 bases between. Germline CDR1 and CDR2: LGHDT and YNNKEL (reference sequence). This CDR3 has 16 residues. The DNA for the CDR3 is TGTGCCAGCAGCCAAAGATACCGGACAGTGTTTGAAGGCTACACCTTC. Translation: CASSQRYRTVFEGYTF.

The chain uses TRBV20-1 and TRBJ2-1; no firm D call. The germline gives CDR1 DFQATT, CDR2 SNEGSKA (reference sequence). Trimming removed 3 bases at V and 0 bases at J, with 6 bases between. The CDR3 is 13 residues long. The CDR3 spells CSASLSSYNEQFF. CDR3 DNA: TGCAGTGCTAGTCTTAGCTCCTACAATGAGCAGTTCTTC.

V gene TRBV5-5 combines with J gene TRBJ1-1; 10 bases are a match to TRBD1. The V gene's germline CDR1 is SGHKS and CDR2 YYEKEE (reference sequence). The V segment lost 2 bases and the J segment 1 base; nucleotides outside the gene matches: 5. The CDR3 totals 16 residues. DNA of the CDR3: TGTGCCAGCAGCTTTTCGGGACAGGGGCCGAACACTGAAGCTTTCTTT. Protein: CASSFSGQGPNTEAFF.

V usage is TRBV5-1 and J usage is TRBJ1-3; 9 bases align to TRBD1. Germline CDR1 reads SGHRS; CDR2 reads YFSETQ. The V gene end was trimmed by 0 bases and the J gene end by 2 bases; junction bases not matched to a gene: 15. The CDR3 loop spans 20 amino acids. The CDR3 bases are TGCGCCAGCAGCTTGGCTGTACCGGGGACAGGGTCGACCACTGGAAACACCATATATTTT. Translation: CASSLAVPGTGSTTGNTIYF.